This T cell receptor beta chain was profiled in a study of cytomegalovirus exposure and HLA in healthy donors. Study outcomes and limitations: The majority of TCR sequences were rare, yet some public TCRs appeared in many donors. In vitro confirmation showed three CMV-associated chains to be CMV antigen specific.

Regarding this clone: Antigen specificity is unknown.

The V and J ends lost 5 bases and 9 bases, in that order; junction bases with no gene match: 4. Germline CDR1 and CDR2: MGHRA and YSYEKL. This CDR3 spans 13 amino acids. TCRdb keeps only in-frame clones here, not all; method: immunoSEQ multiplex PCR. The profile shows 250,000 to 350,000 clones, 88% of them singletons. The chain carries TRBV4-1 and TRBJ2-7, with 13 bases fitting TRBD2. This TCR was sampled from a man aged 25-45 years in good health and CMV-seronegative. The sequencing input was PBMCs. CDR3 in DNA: TGCGCCAGCAGCTTCGGGACTAGCGGGGCGCAGTACTTC. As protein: CASSFGTSGAQYF.